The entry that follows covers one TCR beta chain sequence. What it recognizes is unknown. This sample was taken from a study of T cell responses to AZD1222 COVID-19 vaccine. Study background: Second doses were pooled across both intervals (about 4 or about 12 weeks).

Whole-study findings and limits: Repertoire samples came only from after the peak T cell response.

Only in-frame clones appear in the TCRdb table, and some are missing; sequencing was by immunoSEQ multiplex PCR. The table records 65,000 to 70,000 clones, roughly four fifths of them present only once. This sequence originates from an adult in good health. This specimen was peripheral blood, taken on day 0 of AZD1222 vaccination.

DNA of the CDR3: TGTGCCAGCAGAAGACAGCTGGGCTACACCTTC. It translates to CASRRQLGYTF. V is TRBV21-1 and J is TRBJ1-2; TRBD1 is the table's D call and was not checked against the DNA. TRBV21-1 represents a pseudogene. This CDR3 contains 11 residues.